This T cell receptor beta chain was found in a study of blood T cell repertoires in COVID-19. Concerning this clone itself: The identical CDR3 is also encoded by other nucleotide sequences in the sample.

Looked up from germline, CDR1 is SGHVS and CDR2 is FNYEAQ. This CDR3 has 12 residues. Trimming took off 5 bases at V and 2 bases at J, with 3 bases between the two ends. Original data processing: How many nucleated cells were present was estimated from reference gene primer amplification. Clones were read by immunoSEQ multiplex PCR, and TCRdb kept only the in-frame ones, dropping some. The V and J calls and clone size were taken over from that table, and D and trimming were inferred from the DNA. This table holds 130,000 to 150,000 clones, around 87% found once. The chain has TRBV7-6 and TRBJ2-2; D remains unclear. Sample: peripheral blood. The origin of this receptor is a man younger than 30 with COVID-19, enrolled during active disease. The CDR3: CASSPNTGELFF. CDR3 nucleotides: TGTGCCAGCAGCCCTAACACCGGGGAGCTGTTTTTT. Drawing the rest from reference TRBV7-6 and TRBJ2-2, the complete variable domain is GAGVSQSPRYKVTKRGQDVALRCDPISGHVSLYWYRQALGQGPEFLTYFNYEAQQDKSGLPNDRFSAERPEGSISTLTIQRTEQRDSAMYRCASSPNTGELFFGEGSRLTVL.